Presented here are 25 T cell receptor beta chains from one specimen sequenced in a study of blood T cell repertoires in COVID-19. Data came from immunoSEQ multiplex PCR; TCRdb stores just in-frame clones and leaves some out. The sample comprises around 95,000 clones, around four fifths of which are singletons, and less than 35% rests with the top ten. Sequencing was carried out using peripheral blood. The source is a man in his 70s with active or convalescent COVID-19.

This clone was counted only a few times. The chain is built from TRBV12-5 and TRBJ2-7, with 7 bases fitting TRBD2. Germline CDR1 is LGHNT and CDR2 is FRNRAP. The CDR3 contains 16 residues. The trim removed 3 bases at V and 7 bases at J, leaving 15 bases unmatched. The CDR3 DNA follows: TGTGCTAGTGGTTTTAGGGTAGGAGGGAGGGCCGGGGAGCAGTACTTC. It translates to CASGFRVGGRAGEQYF.

This clone was seen a few times. This chain joins TRBV3-1 (or the pseudogene TRBV3-2) and TRBJ1-1, with D tentatively TRBD1 (5 bases). This CDR3 contains 14 residues. The V end lost 1 base, the J end lost 10 bases, and 16 bases lay between the germline ends. Germline V gene data show CDR1 as LGHDT and CDR2 as YNNKEL (reference sequence). The CDR3: CASSQGRDSGSAFF. The CDR3 DNA is TGTGCCAGCAGCCAAGGCCGGGACTCCGGGTCAGCTTTCTTT.

This chain joins TRBV30 and TRBJ1-1; TRBD1 might be the D (5 bases). Germline assignment: CDR1 GTSNPN and CDR2 SVGIG (reference sequence). The CDR3 consists of 12 residues. V lost 4 bases and J lost 5, with 11 bases in between. The CDR3, as DNA: TGTGCCTGGACCGACGGGGGGACTGAAGCTTTCTTT. Protein sequence: CAWTDGGTEAFF.

A note on this clone: The same CDR3 can be traced to other DNA sequences in this sample. This chain joins TRBV5-1 and TRBJ2-5; possibly TRBD2 for D (7 bases). V gave up 0 bases and J gave up 2 bases, with 11 bases separating them. CDR3 length: 15 residues. Germline-derived CDR1 and CDR2 are SGHRS and YFSETQ. The CDR3 loop reads CASSLVAGAQETQYF. The CDR3 bases are TGCGCCAGCAGCTTGGTTGCGGGGGCTCAAGAGACCCAGTACTTC.

This clone has only one observation. The chain couples TRBV21-1 to TRBJ2-2; the table's D call, TRBD2, was not checked against the DNA. TRBV21-1 corresponds to a pseudogene. CDR3 length: 15 residues. The DNA for the CDR3 is TGTGCCAGCAGCAAAGCCACTAGCGCCGACGGGGAGCTGTTTTTT. It specifies CASSKATSADGELFF.

This rearrangement joins TRBV7-2 to TRBJ2-7; possible D gene TRBD1, 6 bases. The CDR3 spans 14 residues. Trimming removed 6 bases at V and 5 bases at J, with 17 bases between. The germline gives CDR1 SGHTA, CDR2 FQGNSA. The CDR3 DNA sequence: TGTGCCAGCAGGGCCGACAGGCTCCAGAACGAGCAGTACTTC. It translates to CASRADRLQNEQYF.

The chain joins TRBV18 to TRBJ2-6, with D hard to call. Looked up from germline, CDR1 is KGHSH and CDR2 is LQKENI. This CDR3 has 15 residues. Trimming left V 0 bases short and J 4 bases short, with 7 bases between. CDR3 loop: CASSPPGAGANVLTF. The CDR3 coding sequence is TGTGCCAGCTCACCACCGGGCGCCGGGGCCAACGTCCTGACTTTC.

The J gene is TRBJ2-7, the V gene TRBV3-1 (or the pseudogene TRBV3-2); 11 bases match TRBD1. There are 13 residues in the CDR3. From germline, CDR1 is LGHDT and CDR2 YNNKEL (reference sequence). V was pared by 3 bases and J by 6 bases, with 1 base of the junction left unmatched. The CDR3 sequence: CASSHGTGGEQYF. The DNA for the CDR3 is TGTGCCAGCAGCCATGGGACAGGGGGCGAGCAGTACTTC.

The chain is built from TRBV6-5 and TRBJ1-6; TRBD1 aligns across 12 bases. Germline CDR1 and CDR2: MNHEY and SVGAGI. With 4 bases clipped from V and 6 bases from J, the junction kept 1 base outside the gene matches. The CDR3 loop spans 15 amino acids. The CDR3 DNA is TGTGCCAGCAGTTGGGACAGGGGGCTTAATTCACCCCTCCACTTT. Translation gives CASSWDRGLNSPLHF.

This chain joins TRBV24-1 and TRBJ2-7, with D possibly matching TRBD2 (6 bases). The length of the CDR3 is 16 residues. The germline V gene has CDR1 KGHDR and CDR2 SFDVKD. The V end lost 9 bases, the J end lost 0 bases, and 20 bases lay between the germline ends. In DNA form, the CDR3 reads TGTGCCACCCTTCGACGGTGGCGGGACCTCTCCTACGAGCAGTACTTC. Its protein product is CATLRRWRDLSYEQYF.

This clone has just a few counts. The V call is TRBV7-9, the J call TRBJ2-2; 9 positions agree with TRBD2. Germline V CDR1 and CDR2: SEHNR, FQNEAQ (reference sequence). This CDR3 comprises 15 residues. The V gene end was trimmed by 5 bases and the J gene end by 7 bases; junction bases not matched to a gene: 8. The CDR3 coding sequence is TGTGCCAGCAGCCTCCGTAGCGGGAGTGTCGGGGAGCTGTTTTTT. Translating gives CASSLRSGSVGELFF.

This chain connects TRBV12-5 to TRBJ2-1, with 14 bases aligning to TRBD2. Trimming cost V 7 bases and J 7 bases; bases outside gene matches: 6. This CDR3 comprises 15 residues. The germline CDR1 and CDR2 sequences are LGHNT and FRNRAP. This chain's CDR3 is CASELGLAGANEQFF. CDR3 DNA: TGTGCTAGTGAACTGGGACTAGCGGGAGCAAATGAGCAGTTCTTC.

This rearrangement joins TRBV19 to TRBJ1-2, with a tentative D call TRBD1 (5 bases). Per the germline V gene, CDR1 is LNHDA and CDR2 is SQIVND (reference sequence). The CDR3 sequence is 14 residues long. Deletions cut 6 bases from V and 6 bases from J, with 17 bases between. The DNA for the CDR3 is TGTGCCAGTAGCGAGACAGCCGGGTGGGATGGCTACACCTTC. Its protein product is CASSETAGWDGYTF.

The chain is built from TRBV19 and TRBJ1-2; unclear D gene. The V gene lost 3 bases and the J gene lost 7 bases, with 12 bases spanning the gap. The CDR3 runs to 13 residues. CDR1 is LNHDA, CDR2 SQIVND, per germline (reference sequence). CDR3 in amino acids: CASSMREGGGYTF. The CDR3 bases are TGTGCCAGTAGTATGCGGGAAGGTGGTGGCTACACCTTC.

The chain uses TRBV19 and TRBJ1-2; a weak D match, TRBD1 (5 bases). The V end lost 4 bases, the J end lost 8 bases, and 17 bases lay between the germline ends. The CDR3 is made up of 14 amino acids. CDR1 is LNHDA, CDR2 SQIVND, per germline (reference sequence). CDR3 residues: CASSTGQLPIGYTF. Here the CDR3 DNA reads TGTGCCAGTAGTACCGGACAACTCCCTATCGGCTACACCTTC.

This clone was seen once. V is TRBV19 and J is TRBJ2-6; D gene ambiguous. CDR3 size: 13 residues. Trimming took off 7 bases at V and 2 bases at J, with 6 bases between the two ends. Germline V lookup: CDR1 LNHDA, CDR2 SQIVND (reference sequence). In nucleotides, the CDR3 is TGTGCCAGTATTCTAGCTGGGGCCAACGTCCTGACTTTC. Encoded protein: CASILAGANVLTF.

V is TRBV7-9 and J is TRBJ2-5; possible D gene TRBD2, 6 bases. The CDR3 has 15 residues. Trimming removed 5 bases from V and 1 base from J, with 14 bases in between. Germline V gene sequence: CDR1 SEHNR, CDR2 FQNEAQ (reference sequence). The CDR3 DNA follows: TGTGCCAGCAGCACCCTCCCGACTAGCCAAGAGACCCAGTACTTC. As protein: CASSTLPTSQETQYF.

This chain connects TRBV19 to TRBJ1-1; a possible D gene is TRBD1 (6 bases). From germline, CDR1 is LNHDA and CDR2 SQIVND (reference sequence). The CDR3 totals 15 residues. V lost 6 bases, J lost 2 bases, and 16 bases lay in between. The DNA of the CDR3 is TGTGCCAGTAGGCCGAAAGGGGGAGTTAACACTGAAGCTTTCTTT. Its protein product is CASRPKGGVNTEAFF.

The V and J genes are TRBV19 and TRBJ2-7; tentative D call: TRBD2 (5 bases). V gave up 6 bases and J gave up 3 bases, with 18 bases separating them. Germline-derived CDR1 and CDR2 are LNHDA and SQIVND (reference sequence). The CDR3 covers 15 residues. The CDR3 DNA follows: TGTGCCAGTAGGAGGGAAGGGTCGAATCACTACGAGCAGTACTTC. This encodes CASRREGSNHYEQYF. Combining the CDR3 with reference TRBV19 and TRBJ2-7 gives the whole variable domain DGGITQSPKYLFRKEGQNVTLSCEQNLNHDAMYWYRQDPGQGLRLIYYSQIVNDFQKGDIAEGYSVSREKKESFPLTVTSAQKNPTAFYLCASRREGSNHYEQYFGPGTRLTVT.

The table lists this clone with a count of one. The rearrangement uses TRBV19 and TRBJ1-5; TRBD1 might be the D (5 bases). V lost 7 bases and J lost 4, with 14 bases in between. This CDR3 has 14 amino acids. CDR1 and CDR2 from the germline V gene are LNHDA and SQIVND (reference sequence). This CDR3 is CASKGRARNQPQHF. The CDR3 bases are TGTGCCAGTAAAGGCAGGGCCCGAAATCAGCCCCAGCATTTT.

V usage is TRBV10-3 and J usage is TRBJ1-1, with D possibly being TRBD1 (5 bases). Looked up from germline, CDR1 is ENHRY and CDR2 is SYGVKD. The CDR3 totals 13 residues. Trimming cost V 5 bases and J 2 bases, with 9 bases left between them. The CDR3, as DNA: TGTGCCATCAGTAACCAGGGAAACACTGAAGCTTTCTTT. This encodes CAISNQGNTEAFF.

The chain is built from TRBV27 and TRBJ2-2, with 11 bases fitting TRBD2. The germline CDR1 and CDR2 sequences are MNHEY and SMNVEV (reference sequence). V shed 6 bases and J 3 bases; nucleotides not matched to a gene: 3. The CDR3 sequence is 15 residues long. The CDR3 loop is CASRTSGTYTGELFF. The CDR3, as DNA: TGTGCCAGCAGGACTAGCGGGACGTACACCGGGGAGCTGTTTTTT.

The V and J genes are TRBV4-1 and TRBJ2-7, with D perhaps TRBD2 (8 bases). The CDR3 covers 18 residues. CDR1 and CDR2 from the germline V gene are MGHRA and YSYEKL. V was clipped by 4 bases and J by 2 bases, with 24 bases between them. The chain's CDR3 is CASSRGTVGGGNAYEQYF. DNA for the CDR3: TGCGCCAGCAGCCGGGGGACAGTTGGCGGGGGGAATGCCTACGAGCAGTACTTC.

The chain employs TRBV6-6 and TRBJ2-7, with a possible D match to TRBD2 (6 bases). Germline CDR1 reads MNHNY; CDR2 reads SVGAGI (reference sequence). Between the trimmed V and J ends, which lost 5 bases and 6 bases, there was a span of 17 bases. This CDR3 contains 14 residues. The CDR3 DNA reads TGTGCCAGCAGTGGCACGGGACTCCGGGGCGAGCAGTACTTC. It codes for CASSGTGLRGEQYF.

Only a few counts were recorded for this clone. CDR3 DNA: TGTGCCAGCAGTACCCCGACAGGAACCTACGAGCAGTACTTC. Protein: CASSTPTGTYEQYF. The chain couples TRBV28 to TRBJ2-7; perhaps TRBD1 as D (6 bases). CDR1 is MDHEN and CDR2 is SYDVKM in the germline V gene. This CDR3 has 14 residues. V shed 5 bases and J shed 2 bases, with 13 bases lying between them.